Following are 14 T cell receptor beta chains from one sample sequenced in a study of blood T cell repertoires in COVID-19. The protocol was immunoSEQ multiplex PCR, while the TCRdb copy is restricted to in-frame clones and leaves out a portion. The sample gives tens of thousands of clones, around 80% of which show up once; more than 30% is in the top ten. Sequencing input: peripheral blood. These receptors originate from a human donor in a cohort sampled during active COVID-19.

This clone showed up just once. The chain carries TRBV7-3 and TRBJ2-1; 10 bases agree with TRBD2. J gave up 4 bases and V 5 bases, and 8 bases lay outside the gene matches. Per germline, CDR1 SGHTA and CDR2 FQGTGA. The CDR3 consists of 16 residues. CDR3 amino acids: CASSPQAGGGYNEQFF. In nucleotides, the CDR3 is TGTGCCAGCAGCCCCCAAGCGGGAGGGGGATACAATGAGCAGTTCTTC.

In its sample, this clone was seen a few times. The chain combines TRBV12-3 or TRBV12-4 with TRBJ2-7; no clear D. This CDR3 spans 13 amino acids. V lost 3 bases to trimming and J lost 3 bases, with 9 bases between them. CDR3 residues: CASSFQDLYEQYF. CDR3 DNA sequence: TGTGCCAGCAGTTTTCAGGATCTCTACGAGCAGTACTTC.

J is TRBJ2-5 and V is TRBV5-1; tentative D call: TRBD2 (6 bases). Trimming took off 2 bases at V and 9 bases at J, with 20 bases between the two ends. Germline V gives CDR1 SGHRS, CDR2 YFSETQ. The CDR3 is 15 amino acids. The CDR3 DNA follows: TGCGCCAGCAGCTTAACTAGCCAGGCCCCCGGGGCCCAGTACTTC. It translates to CASSLTSQAPGAQYF.

This clone was seen a few times. V gene TRBV10-1 combines with J gene TRBJ1-4; the D gene is possibly TRBD1 (5 bases). V was trimmed by 6 bases and J by 3 bases, leaving 8 bases between them. Germline loops: CDR1 WNHNN, CDR2 SYGVQD (reference sequence). The CDR3 runs to 13 residues. CDR3 DNA sequence: TGCGCCAGCAGCCAGGGCCCTAATGAAAAACTGTTTTTT. This codes for CASSQGPNEKLFF.

This sequence joins TRBV5-8 and TRBJ1-6, with 9 bases lining up with TRBD1. The CDR3 length is 15 residues. J lost 10 bases, V lost 0 bases, and 5 bases had no gene match. Looked up from germline, CDR1 is SGHTS and CDR2 is YDEGEE. The DNA for the CDR3 is TGTGCCAGCAGCTTGGATGGGACAGGGACCTCACCCCTCCACTTT. Protein product: CASSLDGTGTSPLHF.

This chain links TRBV7-9 with TRBJ1-1, with no clear D. Trimming removed 5 bases at V and 8 bases at J, with 18 bases between. The CDR3 has 14 residues. Germline V lookup: CDR1 SEHNR, CDR2 FQNEAQ (reference sequence). The CDR3 sequence is CASSLGGSTAEAFF. The CDR3 DNA reads as TGTGCCAGCAGCCTCGGCGGTTCGACCGCGGAAGCTTTCTTT.

This chain uses TRBV7-2 with TRBJ1-5; D perhaps matches TRBD1 (5 bases). CDR1 is SGHTA and CDR2 is FQGNSA in the germline V gene. The CDR3 covers 14 residues. With 3 bases removed from V and 4 bases from J, the gap between germline ends came to 10 bases. For the CDR3, the DNA is TGTGCCAGCAGCTTCTCAGGGTCAAATCAGCCCCAGCATTTT. The encoded protein is CASSFSGSNQPQHF.

This clone has just a few counts. The chain couples TRBV29-1 to TRBJ1-1, with D unresolved. Germline CDR1 reads SQVTM; CDR2 reads ANQGSEA. Trimming took off 5 bases at V and 4 bases at J, with 17 bases between the two ends. This CDR3 is 14 amino acids long. CDR3 loop: CSVSGLGVGTEAFF. The DNA of the CDR3 is TGCAGCGTTAGCGGACTGGGAGTTGGCACTGAAGCTTTCTTT.

The chain couples TRBV7-2 to TRBJ2-2; weak D call: TRBD1 (5 bases). This CDR3 is 13 amino acids long. CDR1 is SGHTA and CDR2 is FQGNSA in the germline V gene. V lost 8 bases and J 2 bases, leaving 9 bases between the germline ends. DNA for the CDR3: TGTGCCAGCCTGCAGGGAAACACCGGGGAGCTGTTTTTT. Its translation: CASLQGNTGELFF.

In its sample, this clone was seen a few times. The same CDR3 is also encoded by other DNA sequences in this sample. The rearrangement uses TRBV7-8 and TRBJ1-3, with 7 bases identical to TRBD1. J lost 3 bases, V lost 5 bases, and 7 bases had no gene match. The CDR3 is 15 amino acids. Germline CDR1 is SGHVS and CDR2 is FQNEAQ. The CDR3 loop reads CASSRRQGDGNTIYF. CDR3 DNA: TGTGCCAGCAGCCGGCGACAGGGAGATGGAAACACCATATATTTT.

The gene calls are TRBV18 and TRBJ2-3, with 7 bases lining up with TRBD2. This CDR3 region has 15 residues. Germline values: CDR1 KGHSH, CDR2 LQKENI. V trimming: 4 bases; J trimming: 2 bases; junction bases outside the gene matches: 6. CDR3 in DNA: TGTGCCAGCTCACTTGCGGGAGCCTACACAGATACGCAGTATTTT. This gives the protein CASSLAGAYTDTQYF.

This chain connects TRBV4-3 to TRBJ2-1; the D is unclear. V lost 0 bases to trimming and J lost 5 bases, with 8 bases between them. The CDR3 loop spans 14 amino acids. Germline V CDR1 and CDR2: LGHNA, YSLEER. The CDR3 sequence is CASSQDVSNNEQFF. The CDR3, as DNA: TGCGCCAGCAGCCAAGATGTCAGTAACAATGAGCAGTTCTTC.

The gene calls are TRBV19 and TRBJ1-1; D gene ambiguous. CDR1 and CDR2 (germline): LNHDA, SQIVND (reference sequence). The CDR3 extends over 13 amino acids. V lost 4 bases to trimming and J lost 1 base, with 7 bases between them. In DNA, the CDR3 is TGTGCCAGTAGTACGAGGCGGAACACTGAAGCTTTCTTT. This encodes CASSTRRNTEAFF.

The rearrangement links TRBV7-2 to TRBJ1-2, with D maybe TRBD1 (6 bases). CDR1 is SGHTA, CDR2 FQGNSA, per germline. V lost 6 bases to trimming and J lost 7 bases, with 21 bases between them. The length of the CDR3 is 15 residues. The CDR3 reads CASRLKQGRMGGYTF. CDR3 DNA: TGTGCCAGCAGATTAAAACAGGGTAGAATGGGTGGCTACACCTTC.